This T cell receptor (beta chain) was observed in a study of cytotoxic CD8 clonotypes in ibrutinib-treated CLL. Overall study: Among the patients, 10 to 11 presented as relapsed/refractory and around 16 as treatment-naive; fewer than 18 showed unmutated IGHV. Partial response was seen in approximately 24 patients and complete response in 2; after median roughly 66 months, about 15 stayed remitted, around 12 progressed.

Profiling relied on immunoSEQ multiplex PCR, and the TCRdb table lists in-frame clones only, not all of them. The sample lists about 29,000 clones, approximately 80% occurring once. Losses at the gene ends were 3 bases for V and 3 bases for J; bases not matched to a gene: 2. Germline CDR1 and CDR2: LNHNV and YYDKDF (reference sequence). There are 15 residues in the CDR3. General study results and limits: Clonality went higher at ibrutinib response and then dropped back toward baseline at progression. Public clonotypes were uncommon and contracted or stayed stable on treatment.

With respect to this clone: Its antigen is currently unknown.

The sequenced sample was PBMCs, obtained after 36 months of ibrutinib treatment. The rearrangement links TRBV15 to TRBJ2-2; TRBD1 agrees at 9 bases. This clonotype was sampled from a human donor with chronic lymphocytic leukemia. The CDR3 here is CATSRGQGYTGELFF. The CDR3 region has the DNA TGTGCCACCAGCAGGGGACAGGGCTACACCGGGGAGCTGTTTTTT. Filled out from reference TRBV15 and TRBJ2-2, the complete variable domain reads DAMVIQNPRYQVTQFGKPVTLSCSQTLNHNVMYWYQQKSSQAPKLLFHYYDKDFNNEADTPDNFQSRRPNTSFCFLDIRSPGLGDTAMYLCATSRGQGYTGELFFGEGSRLTVL.